What follows is one T cell receptor beta chain and its context. Its antigen is undetermined. This sample is drawn from a study of shared clonotypes between healthy human individuals. Across the study: A couple of women and a few men aged 18 to 49 made up the donors. Study results and limitations: Sequencing depth was predicted to influence how clonotypes are shared among donors.

Trimming cost V 4 bases and J 0 bases, with 7 bases left between them. The CDR3 extends over 14 amino acids. CDR1 is MNHEY and CDR2 is SMNVEV in the germline V gene (reference sequence). A split of CD4+ cells into CD45RA+ naive and CD45RA-negative memory subsets was performed. Clones were sequenced by immunoSEQ multiplex PCR, and TCRdb holds only the in-frame ones, with some missing. The table has roughly 2.2 million clones, around 93% seen once; the top ten hold 0.37%. This TCR was sampled from a young man in good health. Some clones in this sample may be carry-over from other donors' samples. The rearrangement links TRBV27 to TRBJ1-5, with D possibly being TRBD1 (5 bases). Sequences were obtained from naive CD4+ T cells from PBMCs. As for subset: CD45RA+ positively selected. The CDR3 bases are TGTGCCAGCAGTTCACAGGTTAGCAATCAGCCCCAGCATTTT. This encodes CASSSQVSNQPQHF.